Listed here are 32 T cell receptor beta chains from one sample, sequenced in a study of PD-1 blockade in mismatch repair-deficient tumors. TCRdb's table, derived via immunoSEQ multiplex PCR, lists solely in-frame clones and lacks some. The table includes tens of thousands of clones, 81% detected once. The input for sequencing was peripheral blood, taken 12 weeks after starting pembrolizumab. The receptors were sampled from an adult with mismatch repair-deficient cancer.

This clone was seen more than once but under ten times. The chain has TRBV9 and TRBJ2-2; the match to TRBD2 covers 7 bases. Germline V gene data show CDR1 as SGDLS and CDR2 as YYNGEE. J lost 4 bases, V lost 0 bases, and 3 bases had no gene match. The CDR3 is made up of 15 amino acids. The DNA for the CDR3 is TGTGCCAGCAGCGTAGGCGGGGGAGGCACCGGGGAGCTGTTTTTT. Amino acids: CASSVGGGGTGELFF.

The rearrangement joins TRBV6-7 to TRBJ2-1, with a possible D match to TRBD2 (6 bases). TRBV6-7 is filed as an ORF, its function uncertain. The length of the CDR3 is 17 residues. Between the trimmed V and J ends, which lost 0 bases and 4 bases, there was a span of 16 bases. The DNA of the CDR3 is TGTGCCAGCAGTTACTCGATTTTCCTAGCGCGGTACAATGAGCAGTTCTTC. Encoded protein: CASSYSIFLARYNEQFF.

The chain uses TRBV7-9 and TRBJ1-2; TRBD1 might be the D (5 bases). This CDR3 spans 15 amino acids. Germline loops: CDR1 SEHNR, CDR2 FQNEAQ (reference sequence). Trimming removed 5 bases at V and 8 bases at J, with 21 bases between. The CDR3 is CASSPATDYSIGYTF. The CDR3 bases are TGTGCCAGCAGCCCAGCGACAGATTATTCTATCGGCTACACCTTC.

Many counts were recorded for this clone. The rearrangement links TRBV21-1 to TRBJ2-7; the tabulated D call, TRBD2, remains unverified against the DNA. TRBV21-1 is a listed pseudogene. The CDR3 runs 15 residues. In DNA, the CDR3 is TGTGCCAGCAGCAACTGGGACTCGCTGAGAGGCGAGCAGTACTTC. Translation: CASSNWDSLRGEQYF.

The chain couples TRBV13 to TRBJ2-2; D remains ambiguous. From germline, CDR1 is PRHDT and CDR2 FYEKMQ (reference sequence). The CDR3 loop spans 14 amino acids. The germline V and J ends were trimmed by 3 bases and 0 bases, with 5 bases remaining between them. Written as DNA, the CDR3 is TGTGCCAGCAGCTTCTTATCGAACACCGGGGAGCTGTTTTTT. Its translation: CASSFLSNTGELFF.

The rearrangement uses TRBV6-5 and TRBJ2-7, with D unresolved. This CDR3 has 13 residues. In germline, CDR1 is MNHEY, CDR2 SVGAGI. The V end lost 0 bases, the J end lost 2 bases, and 5 bases lay between the germline ends. For the CDR3, the DNA is TGTGCCAGCAGTTACTCTGACGCCTACGAGCAGTACTTC. Translating it yields CASSYSDAYEQYF.

The chain uses TRBV5-6 and TRBJ2-7; 11 bases match TRBD2. V lost 4 bases, J lost 0 bases, and 6 bases stayed unmatched. CDR3 length equals 16 residues. Germline CDR1 SGHDT, CDR2 YYEEEE. CDR3 in DNA: TGTGCCAGCAGCGGGGGACTAGCGGTCCCCTCCTACGAGCAGTACTTC. Amino acids: CASSGGLAVPSYEQYF.

The chain links TRBV11-3 to TRBJ1-3; D call uncertain. V dropped 0 bases and J dropped 1 base, with 4 bases sitting between them. Germline V gives CDR1 SGHNT, CDR2 YENEEA. The CDR3 totals 14 residues. The CDR3 sequence is CASSLEGSGNTIYF. The DNA for the CDR3 is TGTGCCAGCAGCTTAGAAGGGTCTGGAAACACCATATATTTT.

This chain uses TRBV5-4 with TRBJ1-2, with 9 nucleotides matching TRBD1. Germline assignment: CDR1 SGHNT and CDR2 YYREEE (reference sequence). The J segment lost 8 bases and the V segment lost 0 bases, leaving 2 bases of the junction unmatched. The CDR3 has 13 amino acids. For the CDR3, the DNA is TGTGCCAGCAGCTTGGGGGGACAGGGCGGCTACACCTTC. It translates to CASSLGGQGGYTF.

V usage is TRBV9 and J usage is TRBJ1-1; a possible D gene is TRBD1 (5 bases). The germline V gene has CDR1 SGDLS and CDR2 YYNGEE. V lost 1 base and J lost 4, with 17 bases in between. CDR3 length equals 16 residues. In DNA, the CDR3 is TGTGCCAGCAGCGTAAGTGGCGACAGCGAGTTCACTGAAGCTTTCTTT. Protein: CASSVSGDSEFTEAFF. The full variable domain, completed using reference TRBV9 and TRBJ1-1, is DSGVTQTPKHLITATGQRVTLRCSPRSGDLSVYWYQQSLDQGLQFLIQYYNGEERAKGNILERFSAQQFPDLHSELNLSSLELGDSALYFCASSVSGDSEFTEAFFGQGTRLTVV.

The gene calls are TRBV5-4 and TRBJ2-7; the match to TRBD1 covers 7 bases. With V trimmed by 6 bases and J by 3 bases, 12 bases remained unmatched. CDR1 is SGHNT and CDR2 is YYREEE in the germline V gene (reference sequence). CDR3 size: 15 residues. CDR3 nucleotides: TGTGCCAGCACCTCCGACAGGGATTCCATCTACGAGCAGTACTTC. Encoded protein: CASTSDRDSIYEQYF.

The count of this clone is one. The chain combines TRBV7-2 with TRBJ1-1; a possible D gene is TRBD1 (6 bases). The CDR3 has 15 amino acids. Trimming took off 5 bases at V and 5 bases at J, with 18 bases between the two ends. The germline CDR1 and CDR2 sequences are SGHTA and FQGNSA. In DNA, the CDR3 is TGTGCCAGCAGCCCCCGGGACATTGGCCCTACTGAAGCTTTCTTT. It yields the protein CASSPRDIGPTEAFF. Complete variable domain (other parts from reference TRBV7-2 and TRBJ1-1): GAGVSQSPSNKVTEKGKDVELRCDPISGHTALYWYRQSLGQGLEFLIYFQGNSAPDKSGLPSDRFSAERTGGSVSTLTIQRTQQEDSAVYLCASSPRDIGPTEAFFGQGTRLTVV.

J is TRBJ1-2 and V is TRBV30, with D unresolved. The CDR3 has 13 amino acids. The germline CDR1 and CDR2 sequences are GTSNPN and SVGIG (reference sequence). V lost 0 bases and J 6 bases, leaving 11 bases between the germline ends. The CDR3 sequence is CAWSVQWRDGYTF. In nucleotides, the CDR3 is TGTGCCTGGAGTGTACAGTGGAGAGATGGCTACACCTTC.

The chain employs TRBV12-5 and TRBJ1-2; D not certain. Looked up from germline, CDR1 is LGHNT and CDR2 is FRNRAP. The CDR3 is 17 amino acids. Trimming left V 5 bases short and J 0 bases short, with 19 bases between. CDR3: CASGHINPKFANYGYTF. Here the CDR3 DNA reads TGTGCTAGTGGTCACATAAATCCAAAGTTTGCTAACTATGGCTACACCTTC. The full variable domain, its missing parts supplied by reference TRBV12-5 and TRBJ1-2, is DARVTQTPRHKVTEMGQEVTMRCQPILGHNTVFWYRQTMMQGLELLAYFRNRAPLDDSGMPKDRFSAEMPDATLATLKIQPSEPRDSAVYFCASGHINPKFANYGYTFGSGTRLTVV.

The CDR3, as DNA: TGTGCCAGCAGCCAAGGTCAGAAGTTCTCGGATGAAAAACTGTTTTTT. Its protein is CASSQGQKFSDEKLFF. The chain links TRBV4-2 to TRBJ1-4; D call uncertain. The CDR3 runs 16 residues. V lost 1 base, J lost 6 bases, and 15 bases lay in between. Germline V gives CDR1 LGHNA, CDR2 YNFKEQ.

The chain recombines TRBV4-2 with TRBJ1-1; TRBD1 aligns across 10 bases. The CDR3 runs to 14 residues. V shed 1 base, J shed 7 bases, and the junction held 3 bases outside the gene matches. Looked up from germline, CDR1 is LGHNA and CDR2 is YNFKEQ. The chain's CDR3 is CASSQGGQGIEAFF. The DNA for the CDR3 is TGTGCCAGCAGCCAAGGGGGACAGGGGATTGAAGCTTTCTTT.

The chain is built from TRBV18 and TRBJ1-1, with D unclear. The V end was cut by 6 bases, the J end by 4 bases, with 15 bases between. CDR3 length equals 14 residues. Germline CDR1 reads KGHSH; CDR2 reads LQKENI. The CDR3 here is CASSPGQPGTEAFF. CDR3 DNA sequence: TGTGCCAGCTCCCCGGGCCAGCCGGGCACTGAAGCTTTCTTT.

This clone was found a few times. The J gene is TRBJ2-6, the V gene TRBV19, with unresolved D. The CDR3 covers 15 residues. Germline V gene lookup returns CDR1 LNHDA and CDR2 SQIVND (reference sequence). Trimming shortened V by 0 bases and J by 0 bases, and 3 bases separated the two germline ends. The CDR3 DNA reads TGTGCCAGTAGTATAGAGATCTCTGGGGCCAACGTCCTGACTTTC. It specifies CASSIEISGANVLTF.

The V and J genes are TRBV19 and TRBJ2-3; perhaps TRBD2 as D (6 bases). The CDR3 runs 19 residues. Between the trimmed V and J ends, which lost 4 bases and 2 bases, there was a span of 25 bases. Germline V gives CDR1 LNHDA, CDR2 SQIVND (reference sequence). CDR3 DNA sequence: TGTGCCAGTAGTACCCCCCGGGAGACGGGAGAGTATGACACAGATACGCAGTATTTT. This translates into CASSTPRETGEYDTDTQYF.

This clone was counted once. CDR3 region: CSVDERTGFTDTQYF. The CDR3 nucleotides are TGCAGCGTTGACGAGCGGACAGGATTCACAGATACGCAGTATTTT. This chain joins TRBV29-1 and TRBJ2-3; 7 nucleotides line up with TRBD1. This CDR3 comprises 15 residues. CDR1 and CDR2 from the germline V gene are SQVTM and ANQGSEA. Unmatched junction bases numbered 8, after V lost 3 bases and J lost 2 bases.

The J gene is TRBJ2-3, the V gene TRBV18, with 7 bases matching TRBD2. Germline loops: CDR1 KGHSH, CDR2 LQKENI. Trimming took 5 bases from V and 4 from J; bases not matched to a gene: 6. The CDR3 sequence is 14 residues long. CDR3 protein: CASSSWEGADTQYF. The DNA for the CDR3 is TGTGCCAGCTCAAGCTGGGAGGGCGCAGATACGCAGTATTTT.

The V gene is TRBV11-2, the J gene TRBJ2-6; TRBD1 matches at 7 bases. CDR3 length: 19 amino acids. Germline V gene lookup returns CDR1 SGHAT and CDR2 FQNNGV. Trimming removed 4 bases from V and 0 bases from J; junction bases left unmatched: 12. In DNA form, the CDR3 reads TGTGCCAGCAGCTCCCTCACCCGGGACAGCTTCTCTGGGGCCAACGTCCTGACTTTC. Its translation is CASSSLTRDSFSGANVLTF.

The chain combines TRBV19 with TRBJ2-1; D unresolved. The CDR3 consists of 16 residues. Germline CDR1 is LNHDA and CDR2 is SQIVND (reference sequence). The V end was cut by 7 bases, the J end by 0 bases, with 16 bases between. The CDR3 DNA is TGTGCCAGTAATCGGGTTGCACCGAGCTCCTACAATGAGCAGTTCTTC. Translating gives CASNRVAPSSYNEQFF.

The DNA of the CDR3 is TGTGCCAGCAGCCGGATAGCGGGAGGGGCCTACGAGCAGTACTTC. The encoded protein is CASSRIAGGAYEQYF. V is TRBV7-8 and J is TRBJ2-7, with 11 bases lining up with TRBD2. J lost 2 bases, V lost 5 bases, and 5 bases had no gene match. Germline V gene sequence: CDR1 SGHVS, CDR2 FQNEAQ. The CDR3 sequence is 15 residues long. Based on the CDR3 plus reference TRBV7-8 and TRBJ2-7, the full variable domain is GAGVSQSPRYKVAKRGQDVALRCDPISGHVSLFWYQQALGQGPEFLTYFQNEAQLDKSGLPSDRFFAERPEGSVSTLKIQRTQQEDSAVYLCASSRIAGGAYEQYFGPGTRLTVT.

The chain links TRBV6-5 to TRBJ1-5; D is unclear. Germline-derived CDR1 and CDR2 are MNHEY and SVGAGI. The germline V and J ends were trimmed by 0 bases and 7 bases, with 10 bases remaining between them. This CDR3 is 14 amino acids long. CDR3 in amino acids: CASSYSEGGQPQHF. The CDR3 bases are TGTGCCAGCAGTTACTCGGAGGGTGGACAGCCCCAGCATTTT.

This chain connects TRBV5-1 to TRBJ1-1; D uncertain. V lost 3 bases to trimming and J lost 1 base, with 10 bases between them. This CDR3 contains 14 residues. The germline gives CDR1 SGHRS, CDR2 YFSETQ. The chain's CDR3 is CASSSGGSNTEAFF. The CDR3, as DNA: TGCGCCAGCAGCTCTGGAGGATCGAACACTGAAGCTTTCTTT.

This clone showed up just once. The rearrangement links TRBV7-9 to TRBJ1-4; tentatively, D is TRBD1 (5 bases). V was pared by 3 bases and J by 7 bases, with 18 bases between. There are 16 residues in the CDR3. Looked up from germline, CDR1 is SEHNR and CDR2 is FQNEAQ (reference sequence). For the CDR3, the DNA is TGTGCCAGCAGCTTTCCCCATGGGGGTGTGCGTGAAAAACTGTTTTTT. The encoded protein is CASSFPHGGVREKLFF.

As DNA, the CDR3 is TGTGCCAGCAGTGCCCTGTTCTCGTATTTT. Protein: CASSALFSYF. The V and J genes are TRBV2 and TRBJ2-3, with D uncertain. Trimming took 4 bases from V and 14 from J, leaving 10 bases between them. The CDR3 runs 10 residues. The germline gives CDR1 SNHLY, CDR2 FYNNEI.

The chain has TRBV6-1 and TRBJ1-3; D gene unclear. Germline V gene lookup returns CDR1 MNHNS and CDR2 SASEGT. V lost 4 bases, J lost 2 bases, and 12 bases lay in between. This CDR3 has 15 amino acids. CDR3 bases: TGTGCCAGCAGTGCCTCACCGGGAGCTGGAAACACCATATATTTT. Protein product: CASSASPGAGNTIYF.

The V call is TRBV4-3, the J call TRBJ2-3; D might be TRBD1 (5 bases). The germline V and J ends were trimmed by 2 bases and 0 bases, with 12 bases remaining between them. Germline-derived CDR1 and CDR2 are LGHNA and YSLEER. This CDR3 spans 16 amino acids. The chain's CDR3 is CASSQSTDSSTDTQYF. CDR3 sequence (DNA): TGCGCCAGCAGCCAATCGACAGATTCTAGCACAGATACGCAGTATTTT.

V and J are TRBV27 and TRBJ1-2; tentative D call: TRBD1 (5 bases). Trimming shortened V by 0 bases and J by 4 bases, and 15 bases separated the two germline ends. The CDR3 runs to 16 residues. CDR1 MNHEY and CDR2 SMNVEV come from the germline V gene (reference sequence). CDR3 residues: CASSLSNPRASYGYTF. Here the CDR3 DNA reads TGTGCCAGCAGTTTATCGAATCCCAGGGCTAGCTATGGCTACACCTTC.

The rearrangement joins TRBV18 to TRBJ1-3, with a possible D match to TRBD1 (6 bases). The CDR3 totals 13 residues. V lost 3 bases, J lost 8 bases, and 11 bases lay in between. The V gene's germline CDR1 is KGHSH and CDR2 LQKENI. CDR3 nucleotides: TGTGCCAGCTCACCGACTCGGACAGACACCATATATTTT. Amino acid sequence: CASSPTRTDTIYF.